This T cell receptor (beta chain) was captured by sequencing in a study of CD4 T cells in relation to SARS-CoV-2 and coronaviruses. Across the whole study: After approximately 10 days of antigen culture, PBMC TCR beta CDR3s were sequenced. Overall study results and limits: SARS-CoV-2-driven expansion was significantly weaker in crossreactive than monoreactive clones.

Looked up from germline, CDR1 is KGHSH and CDR2 is LQKENI. V gave up 5 bases and J gave up 1 base, with 17 bases separating them. There are 16 residues in the CDR3. Comment on this clone: Its antigen is currently unknown.

Profiling relied on immunoSEQ multiplex PCR, and the TCRdb table lists in-frame clones only, not all of them. This table holds almost 20,000 clones, almost 75% found once. Unexposed donor CD4+ T cells date from about 2011-2018, before the COVID-19 pandemic. CD4+ T cells were isolated from the cells after 10 days of culture. Some 1.9 million PBMCs per well were cultured with approximately 10 IU/ml IL-2. The rearrangement uses TRBV18 and TRBJ1-1; D unresolved. The sequence derives from a human donor in good health. The specimen sequenced was CD4+ T cells from PBMCs, cultured in vitro. CDR3 protein: CASSALWTGGNTEAFF. The CDR3 nucleotides read TGTGCCAGCTCAGCACTGTGGACGGGAGGGAACACTGAAGCTTTCTTT.